This TCR beta chain comes out of a study of blood T cell repertoires in COVID-19. The wider study: Researchers got acute and convalescent COVID-19 samples from the United States, Italy and Spain. Nucleic acid was either cDNA or gDNA, and it came from T cells, B-cell-depleted T cells, or PBMCs.

The ends lost 4 bases at V and 2 bases at J; junction bases unmatched: 4. Germline loops: CDR1 SGHRS, CDR2 YFSETQ. The CDR3 is 14 amino acids. This table comes from immunoSEQ multiplex PCR, and its TCRdb copy is limited to in-frame clones, with some not included. The sample carries approximately 280,000 clones, 70% to 90% recorded once. This clonotype was sampled from a woman aged 70 to 79 with acute or convalescent COVID-19. The V call is TRBV5-1, the J call TRBJ2-3, with 7 nucleotides matching TRBD2. The sample was peripheral blood. The CDR3 DNA follows: TGCGCCAGCAGCCCCCGGGGGGACACAGATACGCAGTATTTT. Translation: CASSPRGDTDTQYF.